Following are 26 T cell receptor beta chains from one sample sequenced in a study of T cells in Graves' hyperthyroidism and ophthalmopathy. RNA transcripts gave rise to amplified TCR beta CDR3 regions. Using the HTBI primer set, a first-round RT-PCR was run on the TCR CDR3. TCRdb fed the multiplex PCR reads into MiXCR, producing one record per CDR3 protein. Of some 700,000 distinct CDR3 sequences detected, around a sixth appear once; the ten largest clones hold 15% to 17%. The sequencing sample was made of blood. These receptors were collected from a man aged 45-65 years with Graves' hyperthyroidism.

This clonotype was seen repeatedly, ten times or more. The V call is TRBV6-1, the J call TRBJ1-1; D is ambiguous. The V and J ends lost 6 bases and 1 base respectively, with 9 bases between them. The CDR3 spans 13 residues. From germline, CDR1 is MNHNS and CDR2 SASEGT. CDR3 nucleotides: TGTGCCAGCAGGACGCCGGGGAACACTGAAGCTTTCTTT. Translated: CASRTPGNTEAFF.

This clonotype was recorded at least ten times. This chain connects TRBV6-1 to TRBJ2-1; TRBD2 matches 7 bases. Germline V lookup: CDR1 MNHNS, CDR2 SASEGT. Trimming removed 6 bases from V and 9 bases from J; junction bases left unmatched: 14. The CDR3 totals 15 residues. The CDR3 is CASRALWTRIGEQFF. CDR3 nucleotides: TGTGCCAGCAGGGCCCTTTGGACTAGAATTGGTGAGCAGTTCTTC.

This clonotype has only a few counts. The chain links TRBV10-1 to TRBJ2-2, with a tentative D call TRBD2 (6 bases). Germline assignment: CDR1 WNHNN and CDR2 SYGVQD (reference sequence). V was cut by 4 bases and J by 0 bases, with 12 bases left in between. The CDR3 totals 16 residues. Here the CDR3 reads CASSGAGGTNTGELFF. The CDR3 DNA sequence: TGCGCCAGCAGTGGGGCCGGGGGAACGAACACCGGGGAGCTGTTTTTT.

This sequence joins TRBV18 and TRBJ2-1; 8 bases match TRBD1. V shed 4 bases and J 0 bases; nucleotides not matched to a gene: 11. From germline, CDR1 is KGHSH and CDR2 LQKENI. The CDR3 has 18 residues. The CDR3 here is CASSRRDRPLDSYNEQFF. The CDR3 nucleotides read TGTGCCAGCTCACGCCGGGACAGGCCACTAGACTCCTACAATGAGCAGTTCTTC.

This clonotype was counted a few times. Here the CDR3 DNA reads TGTGCCACCAGTGAGGGGACAGGGCGGGAGACCCAGTACTTC. Its translation is CATSEGTGRETQYF. The J gene is TRBJ2-5, the V gene TRBV24-1; 9 bases fit TRBD1. V lost 4 bases to trimming and J lost 5 bases; unmatched junction nucleotides: 4. This CDR3 comprises 14 residues. Germline values: CDR1 KGHDR, CDR2 SFDVKD.

A few counts support this clonotype. The chain combines TRBV20-1 with TRBJ2-1; TRBD2 aligns across 7 bases. Germline assignment: CDR1 DFQATT and CDR2 SNEGSKA (reference sequence). The length of the CDR3 is 17 residues. The V gene end was trimmed by 0 bases and the J gene end by 0 bases; junction bases not matched to a gene: 8. CDR3 amino acids: CSARDLGREFSYNEQFF. The CDR3 DNA sequence: TGCAGTGCTAGAGATCTCGGGCGGGAGTTCTCCTACAATGAGCAGTTCTTC.

V usage is TRBV4-1 and J usage is TRBJ2-3, with unresolved D. The CDR3 has 17 residues. Germline CDR1 MGHRA, CDR2 YSYEKL. The V and J ends lost 2 bases and 0 bases respectively, with 15 bases between them. In DNA, the CDR3 is TGCGCCAGCAGCCAACGCCCGCTCAGGCGGAGCACAGATACGCAGTATTTT. Protein product: CASSQRPLRRSTDTQYF.

This clonotype showed up just a few times. The chain links TRBV7-3 to TRBJ2-1; tentatively, D is TRBD1 (5 bases). Germline V lookup: CDR1 SGHTA, CDR2 FQGTGA. The CDR3 totals 14 residues. Trimming took off 0 bases at V and 6 bases at J, with 9 bases between the two ends. For the CDR3, the DNA is TGTGCCAGCAGCTTAACGTCAGGGTTCAATGAGCAGTTCTTC. As protein: CASSLTSGFNEQFF. Filled out from reference TRBV7-3 and TRBJ2-1, the complete variable domain reads GAGVSQTPSNKVTEKGKYVELRCDPISGHTALYWYRQSLGQGPEFLIYFQGTGAADDSGLPNDRFFAVRPEGSVSTLKIQRTERGDSAVYLCASSLTSGFNEQFFGPGTRLTVL.

This clonotype came up many times. V gene TRBV6-1 combines with J gene TRBJ2-7; D remains ambiguous. Germline V gene sequence: CDR1 MNHNS, CDR2 SASEGT. V lost 5 bases to trimming and J lost 1 base, with 9 bases between them. CDR3 length equals 13 residues. CDR3 sequence (DNA): TGTGCCAGCAGTTATCGCCGGTCCTACGAGCAGTACTTC. It yields the protein CASSYRRSYEQYF.

The chain recombines TRBV20-1 with TRBJ1-5, with a weak D call TRBD1 (6 bases). Germline assignment: CDR1 DFQATT and CDR2 SNEGSKA (reference sequence). The ends were cut back, 1 base at V and 1 base at J, with 17 bases in the middle. The CDR3 contains 17 residues. In nucleotides, the CDR3 is TGCAGTGCTAGAGTAGGGGGAGGGAAGGGGAGCAATCAGCCCCAGCATTTT. It is translated as CSARVGGGKGSNQPQHF.

A few counts support this clonotype. The V and J genes are TRBV4-1 and TRBJ1-2; D might be TRBD1 (5 bases). The V gene's germline CDR1 is MGHRA and CDR2 YSYEKL. V was trimmed by 2 bases and J by 3 bases, leaving 16 bases between them. The CDR3 contains 16 residues. The CDR3 nucleotides are TGCGCCAGCAGCCAAACCCGCCCCGTAGGGGACTATGGCTACACCTTC. Translating gives CASSQTRPVGDYGYTF.

The chain carries TRBV12-3 or TRBV12-4 and TRBJ2-1, with 7 nucleotides matching TRBD1. V lost 3 bases, J lost 3 bases, and 14 bases stayed unmatched. This CDR3 comprises 18 residues. The CDR3 here is CASSFGQGDNELYNEQFF. Written as DNA, the CDR3 is TGTGCCAGCAGTTTTGGGCAGGGGGATAACGAACTCTACAATGAGCAGTTCTTC.

This clonotype came up many times. The V and J genes are TRBV5-1 and TRBJ2-1, with 11 nucleotides matching TRBD1. The CDR3 sequence is 16 residues long. The junction had 10 bases not matched to a gene; V was cut back by 5 bases and J by 6 bases. Germline lookup yields CDR1 SGHRS and CDR2 YFSETQ. The CDR3 loop is CASSKSGTGGFNEQFF. CDR3 sequence (DNA): TGCGCCAGCAGTAAATCTGGGACAGGGGGTTTCAATGAGCAGTTCTTC. Looking up the rest from reference TRBV5-1 and TRBJ2-1 gives the full variable domain: KAGVTQTPRYLIKTRGQQVTLSCSPISGHRSVSWYQQTPGQGLQFLFEYFSETQRNKGNFPGRFSGRQFSNSRSEMNVSTLELGDSALYLCASSKSGTGGFNEQFFGPGTRLTVL.

In its sample, this clonotype was seen many times. This chain connects TRBV27 to TRBJ1-2; possible D gene TRBD1, 6 bases. CDR1 is MNHEY and CDR2 is SMNVEV in the germline V gene (reference sequence). Trimming stripped 6 bases from V and 8 bases from J, with 16 bases between. CDR3 size: 13 residues. This chain's CDR3 is CASSTNRVNGYTF. CDR3 nucleotide sequence: TGTGCCAGCAGCACGAACAGGGTTAACGGCTACACCTTC.

In its sample, this clonotype was seen a few times. The rearrangement joins TRBV18 to TRBJ1-1; no reliable D call. The CDR3 is made up of 15 amino acids. Trimming pared 6 bases from V and 5 bases from J, leaving 19 bases between. Germline values: CDR1 KGHSH, CDR2 LQKENI. The DNA of the CDR3 is TGTGCCAGCTCCCGCGGTAGTGGGAGTGGGACTGAAGCTTTCTTT. Translation: CASSRGSGSGTEAFF.

This clonotype was detected many times. V gene TRBV20-1 combines with J gene TRBJ2-7, with D perhaps matching TRBD2 (6 bases). Trimming took 4 bases from V and 0 from J, leaving 13 bases between them. Germline CDR1 DFQATT, CDR2 SNEGSKA (reference sequence). The CDR3 has 14 amino acids. The DNA for the CDR3 is TGCAGTGCTACCCGGGACTCGAACTCCTACGAGCAGTACTTC. Protein product: CSATRDSNSYEQYF.

Points on this clonotype: A much larger clone lies a single base off, so this may be a read error. The V and J genes are TRBV11-2 and TRBJ1-1; D is possibly TRBD1 (5 bases). The CDR3 has 14 amino acids. Germline assignment: CDR1 SGHAT and CDR2 FQNNGV. CDR3 DNA sequence: TGTGCCAGCAGCTCGGGACGGTTGGCGTTTGAAGCTTGCTTT. This gives the protein CASSSGRLAFEACF.

The chain uses TRBV5-1 and TRBJ2-7, with 10 bases aligning to TRBD2. Germline V gene lookup returns CDR1 SGHRS and CDR2 YFSETQ. The V and J ends lost 4 bases and 3 bases, in that order; junction bases with no gene match: 13. This CDR3 has 17 residues. CDR3 nucleotides: TGCGCCAGCAGCACGGACTTTCTAGCGGGAGTTCTCTACGAGCAGTACTTC. This translates into CASSTDFLAGVLYEQYF.

This clonotype has a count of ten or more. J is TRBJ2-7 and V is TRBV12-3 or TRBV12-4, with TRBD1 matching over 7 bases. V lost 7 bases and J lost 4; bases outside the gene matches: 10. The CDR3 extends over 14 amino acids. The CDR3 bases are TGTGCCAGCACAAAGGGACAGTCTGGTTACGAGCAGTACTTC. As protein: CASTKGQSGYEQYF.

This clonotype showed up many times. This chain joins TRBV9 and TRBJ1-6; no reliable D call. The germline CDR1 and CDR2 sequences are SGDLS and YYNGEE. The CDR3 runs 13 residues. Trimming removed 6 bases at V and 5 bases at J, with 9 bases between. The CDR3 is CASKPGDNSPLHF. The CDR3 DNA sequence: TGTGCCAGCAAACCAGGTGATAATTCACCCCTCCACTTT.

This clonotype was detected ten times or more. The J gene is TRBJ1-1, the V gene TRBV6-1, with a possible D match to TRBD1 (5 bases). V was cut by 6 bases and J by 7 bases, with 12 bases left in between. CDR3 length: 12 amino acids. Germline-derived CDR1 and CDR2 are MNHNS and SASEGT. CDR3 nucleotides: TGTGCCAGCAGCCAAGGGGAAAATGAAGCTTTCTTT. Its protein product is CASSQGENEAFF.

Only a few counts were recorded for this clonotype. The chain combines TRBV18 with TRBJ2-7; 8 positions match TRBD2. The germline gives CDR1 KGHSH, CDR2 LQKENI. The CDR3 totals 16 residues. V dropped 2 bases and J dropped 6; count of bases not matched to a gene: 12. This chain's CDR3 is CASSPGSGAGGLEQYF. DNA for the CDR3: TGTGCCAGCTCACCAGGCAGCGGGGCGGGAGGTCTCGAGCAGTACTTC.

This clonotype showed up just a few times. The chain links TRBV29-1 to TRBJ2-7; TRBD1 matches at 7 bases. CDR1 SQVTM and CDR2 ANQGSEA come from the germline V gene. V dropped 6 bases and J dropped 6; count of bases not matched to a gene: 5. The CDR3 sequence is 11 residues long. CDR3 bases: TGCAGCGTAGCTACAGGGGCCGAGCAGTACTTC. Its protein is CSVATGAEQYF.

At least ten counts were recorded for this clonotype. The V gene is TRBV30, the J gene TRBJ2-5, with D uncertain. Per the germline V gene, CDR1 is GTSNPN and CDR2 is SVGIG (reference sequence). CDR3 length equals 14 residues. Trimming removed 0 bases from V and 2 bases from J, with 10 bases in between. The CDR3 nucleotides are TGTGCCTGGAGTGTATACGGAGATCAAGAGACCCAGTACTTC. Its translation is CAWSVYGDQETQYF.

As regards this clonotype: This may be a read error, as it is one base from a much larger clone. The V and J genes are TRBV6-9 and TRBJ2-5, with D possibly TRBD2 on 7 matching bases. Germline CDR1 and CDR2: MNHGY and SVAAGI. V gave up 3 bases and J gave up 2 bases, with 13 bases separating them. The CDR3 has 15 amino acids. CDR3 sequence reads: CASSYDGGLQETQYF. CDR3 DNA: TGTGCCAGCAGTTACGACGGGGGGCTTCAAGAGACCCAGTACTTC.

This clonotype was seen a few times. The rearrangement links TRBV7-6 to TRBJ1-1; perhaps TRBD1 as D (5 bases). From germline, CDR1 is SGHVS and CDR2 FNYEAQ. This CDR3 contains 18 residues. V lost 3 bases to trimming and J lost 0 bases, with 20 bases between them. This CDR3 reads CASSLRDPRGYMNTEAFF. The CDR3 DNA is TGTGCCAGCAGCTTGAGGGACCCGAGGGGCTACATGAACACTGAAGCTTTCTTT.